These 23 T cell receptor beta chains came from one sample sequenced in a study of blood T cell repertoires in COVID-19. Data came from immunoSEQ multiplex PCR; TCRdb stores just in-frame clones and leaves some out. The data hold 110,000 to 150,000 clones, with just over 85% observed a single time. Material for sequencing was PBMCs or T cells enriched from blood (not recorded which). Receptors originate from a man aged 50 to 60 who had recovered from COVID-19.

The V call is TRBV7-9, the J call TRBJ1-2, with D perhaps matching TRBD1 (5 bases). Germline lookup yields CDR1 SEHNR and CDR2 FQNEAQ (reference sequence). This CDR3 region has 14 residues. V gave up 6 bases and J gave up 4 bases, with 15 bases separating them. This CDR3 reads CASRGQGSPYGYTF. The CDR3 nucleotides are TGTGCCAGCAGGGGGCAGGGTTCCCCCTATGGCTACACCTTC. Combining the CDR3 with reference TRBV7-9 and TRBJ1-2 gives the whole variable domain DTGVSQNPRHKITKRGQNVTFRCDPISEHNRLYWYRQTLGQGPEFLTYFQNEAQLEKSRLLSDRFSAERPKGSFSTLEIQRTEQGDSAMYLCASRGQGSPYGYTFGSGTRLTVV.

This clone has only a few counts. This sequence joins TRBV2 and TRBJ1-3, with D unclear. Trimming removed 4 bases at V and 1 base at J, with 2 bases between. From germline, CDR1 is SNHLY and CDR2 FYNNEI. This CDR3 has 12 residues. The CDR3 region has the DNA TGTGCCAGCAGTGTATCTGGAAACACCATATATTTT. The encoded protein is CASSVSGNTIYF. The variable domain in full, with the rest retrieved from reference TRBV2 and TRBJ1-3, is EPEVTQTPSHQVTQMGQEVILRCVPISNHLYFYWYRQILGQKVEFLVSFYNNEISEKSEIFDDQFSVERPDGSNFTLKIRSTKLEDSAMYFCASSVSGNTIYFGEGSWLTVV.

The CDR3 region is CASSPTGLLSNQPQHF. The CDR3 DNA reads as TGTGCCAGCTCACCAACGGGACTCCTTAGCAATCAGCCCCAGCATTTT. J is TRBJ1-5 and V is TRBV18; TRBD1 is a possible D gene (5 bases). This CDR3 comprises 16 residues. Between the trimmed V and J ends, which lost 2 bases and 0 bases, there was a span of 11 bases. The germline CDR1 and CDR2 sequences are KGHSH and LQKENI.

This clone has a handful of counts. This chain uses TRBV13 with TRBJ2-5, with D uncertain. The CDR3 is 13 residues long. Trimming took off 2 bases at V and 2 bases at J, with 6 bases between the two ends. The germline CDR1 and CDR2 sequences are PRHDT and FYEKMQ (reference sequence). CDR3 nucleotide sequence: TGTGCCAGCAGCTTACGGGTTCAAGAGACCCAGTACTTC. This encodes CASSLRVQETQYF.

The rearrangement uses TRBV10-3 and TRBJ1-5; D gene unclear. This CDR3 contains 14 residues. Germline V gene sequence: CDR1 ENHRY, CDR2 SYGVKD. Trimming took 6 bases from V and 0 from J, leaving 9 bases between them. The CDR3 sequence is CAISPLPSNQPQHF. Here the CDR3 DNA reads TGTGCCATCAGCCCTCTCCCTAGCAATCAGCCCCAGCATTTT.

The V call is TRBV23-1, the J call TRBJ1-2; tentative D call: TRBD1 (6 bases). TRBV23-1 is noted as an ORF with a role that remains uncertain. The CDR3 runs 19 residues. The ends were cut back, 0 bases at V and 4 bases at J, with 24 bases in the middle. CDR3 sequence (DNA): TGCGCCAGCAGTCAATCGAGGTGGACGACAGGACGGCGATGCTATGGCTACACCTTC. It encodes CASSQSRWTTGRRCYGYTF.

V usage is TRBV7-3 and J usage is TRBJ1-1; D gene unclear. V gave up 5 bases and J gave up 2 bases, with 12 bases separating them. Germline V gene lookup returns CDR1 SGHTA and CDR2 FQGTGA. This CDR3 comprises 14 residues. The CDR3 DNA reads TGTGCCAGCAGCCAATCCGAGGTTAACACTGAAGCTTTCTTT. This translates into CASSQSEVNTEAFF.

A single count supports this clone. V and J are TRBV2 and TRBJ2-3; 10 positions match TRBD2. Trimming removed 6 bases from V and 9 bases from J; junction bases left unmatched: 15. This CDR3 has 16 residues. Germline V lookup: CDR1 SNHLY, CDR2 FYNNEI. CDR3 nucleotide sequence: TGTGCCAGCAGGGGTGGTAGCGGGGGGCCGTTCGGAACGCAGTATTTT. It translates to CASRGGSGGPFGTQYF.

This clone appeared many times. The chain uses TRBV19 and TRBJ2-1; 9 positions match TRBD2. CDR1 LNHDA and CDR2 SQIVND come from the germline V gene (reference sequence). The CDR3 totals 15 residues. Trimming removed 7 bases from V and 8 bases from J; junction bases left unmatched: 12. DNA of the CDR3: TGTGCCAGTATCAAGACGCGGGGGGGTCTTTATGAGCAGTTCTTC. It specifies CASIKTRGGLYEQFF.

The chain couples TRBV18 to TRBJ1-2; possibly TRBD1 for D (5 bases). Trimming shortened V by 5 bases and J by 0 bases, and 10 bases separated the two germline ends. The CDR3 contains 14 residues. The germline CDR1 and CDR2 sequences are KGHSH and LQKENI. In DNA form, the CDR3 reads TGTGCCAGCTCAATGGACACCCCTAACTATGGCTACACCTTC. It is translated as CASSMDTPNYGYTF.

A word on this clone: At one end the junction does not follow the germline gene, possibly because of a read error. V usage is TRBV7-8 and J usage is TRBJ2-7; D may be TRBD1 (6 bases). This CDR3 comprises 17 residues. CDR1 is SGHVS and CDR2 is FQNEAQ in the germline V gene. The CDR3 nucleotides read TGTGCCAGCACCTTATCAAGCGGACAGCTTTTGGTCTACGAGCAGTACTTC. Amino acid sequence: CASTLSSGQLLVYEQYF.

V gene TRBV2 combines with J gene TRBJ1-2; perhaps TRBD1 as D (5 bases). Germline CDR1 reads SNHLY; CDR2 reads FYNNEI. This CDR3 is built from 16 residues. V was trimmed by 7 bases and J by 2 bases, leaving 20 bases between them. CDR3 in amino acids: CASTRDGTGLNYGYTF. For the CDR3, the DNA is TGTGCCAGCACTAGAGACGGGACGGGACTGAACTATGGCTACACCTTC.

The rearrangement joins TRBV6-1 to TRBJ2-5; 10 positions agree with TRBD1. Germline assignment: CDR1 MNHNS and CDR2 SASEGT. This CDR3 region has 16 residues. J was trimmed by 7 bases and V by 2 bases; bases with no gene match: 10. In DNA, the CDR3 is TGTGCCAGCAGTGAAATATGGGAGGGGGACAGGGGGACCCAGTACTTC. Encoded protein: CASSEIWEGDRGTQYF.

In DNA form, the CDR3 reads TGCGCCAGCAGCTTGATGGGAGGGTCAGATACGCAGTATTTT. It encodes CASSLMGGSDTQYF. This chain connects TRBV5-1 to TRBJ2-3, with 7 bases aligning to TRBD2. CDR1 and CDR2 (germline): SGHRS, YFSETQ. The CDR3 extends over 14 amino acids. The V gene end was trimmed by 1 base and the J gene end by 4 bases; junction bases not matched to a gene: 3.

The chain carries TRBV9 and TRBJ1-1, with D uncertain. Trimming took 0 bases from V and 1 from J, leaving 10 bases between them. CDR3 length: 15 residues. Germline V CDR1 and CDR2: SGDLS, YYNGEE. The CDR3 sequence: CASSVAMARNTEAFF. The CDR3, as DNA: TGTGCCAGCAGCGTAGCGATGGCCCGGAACACTGAAGCTTTCTTT.

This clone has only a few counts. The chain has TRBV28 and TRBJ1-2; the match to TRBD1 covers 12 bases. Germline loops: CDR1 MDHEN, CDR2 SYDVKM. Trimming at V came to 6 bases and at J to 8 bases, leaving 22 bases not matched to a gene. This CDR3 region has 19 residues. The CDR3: CASSRRFRDRGQKTGGYTF. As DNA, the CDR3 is TGTGCCAGCAGCCGAAGATTCCGGGACAGGGGGCAAAAAACCGGCGGCTACACCTTC.

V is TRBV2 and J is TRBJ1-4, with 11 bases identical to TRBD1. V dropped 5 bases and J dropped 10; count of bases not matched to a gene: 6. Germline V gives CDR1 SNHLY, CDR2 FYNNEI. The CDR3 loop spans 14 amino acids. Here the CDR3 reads CASSTEGQGGKLFF. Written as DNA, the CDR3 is TGTGCCAGCAGTACGGAGGGACAGGGGGGAAAACTGTTTTTT.

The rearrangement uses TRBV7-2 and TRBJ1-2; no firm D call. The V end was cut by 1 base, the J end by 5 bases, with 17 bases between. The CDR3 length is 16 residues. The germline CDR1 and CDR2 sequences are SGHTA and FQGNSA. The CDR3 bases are TGTGCCAGCAGCTTAGGGGTGGCGAGGGCTGAGTATGGCTACACCTTC. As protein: CASSLGVARAEYGYTF.

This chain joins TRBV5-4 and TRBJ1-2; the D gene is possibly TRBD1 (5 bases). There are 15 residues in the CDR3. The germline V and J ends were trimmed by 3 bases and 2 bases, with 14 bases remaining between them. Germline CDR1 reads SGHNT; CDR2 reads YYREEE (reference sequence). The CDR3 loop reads CASSSSIGGNYGYTF. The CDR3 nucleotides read TGTGCCAGCAGCTCATCGATCGGGGGGAACTATGGCTACACCTTC.

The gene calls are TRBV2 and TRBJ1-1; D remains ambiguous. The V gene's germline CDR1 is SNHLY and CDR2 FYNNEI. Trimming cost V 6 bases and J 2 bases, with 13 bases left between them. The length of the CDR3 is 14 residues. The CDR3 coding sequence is TGTGCCAGCAGCTTACAGATTTCTAACACTGAAGCTTTCTTT. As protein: CASSLQISNTEAFF. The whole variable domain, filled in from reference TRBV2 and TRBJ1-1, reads EPEVTQTPSHQVTQMGQEVILRCVPISNHLYFYWYRQILGQKVEFLVSFYNNEISEKSEIFDDQFSVERPDGSNFTLKIRSTKLEDSAMYFCASSLQISNTEAFFGQGTRLTVV.

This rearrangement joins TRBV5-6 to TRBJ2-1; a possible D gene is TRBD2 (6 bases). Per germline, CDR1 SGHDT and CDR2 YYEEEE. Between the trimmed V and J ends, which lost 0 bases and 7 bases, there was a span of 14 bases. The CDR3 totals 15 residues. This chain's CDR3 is CASSLVAGPWNEQFF. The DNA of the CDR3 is TGTGCCAGCAGCTTGGTGGCGGGACCGTGGAATGAGCAGTTCTTC.

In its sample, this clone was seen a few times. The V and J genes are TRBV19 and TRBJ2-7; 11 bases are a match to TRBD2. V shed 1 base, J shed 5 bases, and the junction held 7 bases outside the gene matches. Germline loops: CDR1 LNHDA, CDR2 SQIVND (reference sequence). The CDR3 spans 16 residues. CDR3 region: CASSIGLLAGVHEQYF. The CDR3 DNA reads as TGTGCCAGTAGTATAGGGTTACTAGCGGGAGTCCACGAGCAGTACTTC.

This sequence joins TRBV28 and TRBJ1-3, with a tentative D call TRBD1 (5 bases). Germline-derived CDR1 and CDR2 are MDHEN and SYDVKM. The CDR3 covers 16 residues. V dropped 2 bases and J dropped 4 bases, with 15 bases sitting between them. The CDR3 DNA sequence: TGTGCCAGCAGTTTACCCCAGGGCGGGGGAGGAAACACCATATATTTT. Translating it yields CASSLPQGGGGNTIYF.